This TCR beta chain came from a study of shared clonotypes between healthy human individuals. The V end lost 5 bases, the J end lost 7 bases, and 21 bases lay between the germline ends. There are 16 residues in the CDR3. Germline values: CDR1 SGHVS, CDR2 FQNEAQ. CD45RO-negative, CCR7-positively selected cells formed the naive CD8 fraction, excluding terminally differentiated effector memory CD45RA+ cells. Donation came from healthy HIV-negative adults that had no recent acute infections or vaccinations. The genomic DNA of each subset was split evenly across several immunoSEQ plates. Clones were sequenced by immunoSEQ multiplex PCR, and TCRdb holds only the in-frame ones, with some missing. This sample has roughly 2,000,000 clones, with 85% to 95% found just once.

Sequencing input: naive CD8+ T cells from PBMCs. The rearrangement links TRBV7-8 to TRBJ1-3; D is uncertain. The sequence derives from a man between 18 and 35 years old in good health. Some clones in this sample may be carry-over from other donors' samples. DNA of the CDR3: TGTGCCAGCAGCCCCCGGGCCGGCATGGCAATGAACACCATATATTTT. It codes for CASSPRAGMAMNTIYF.